The rows below give T cell receptor beta chains drawn from one sample of a study of T-cell reconstitution after alpha-beta-depleted transplantation in children. TCRdb re-called the PCR reads with MiXCR, one entry per CDR3 protein. The sample consists of 500,000 to 600,000 distinct CDR3 sequences, 25% to 30% of them appearing once. Specimen: PBMCs, collected before TCRalphabeta/CD19-depleted stem cell transplant. The receptors stem from a boy younger than two with Wiskott-Aldrich syndrome, due to receive a stem cell transplant. The CDR3 runs from the conserved cysteine through the conserved F or W. A D gene is named only where the DNA matches it firmly. Where a row states a size, it is once, few, many or the class of an expanded clone; other rows omit it.

j_call d_call v_call clone_size cdr3_aa cdr3_nt
TRBJ2-1 TRBD2 TRBV20-1 . CSAPLAGVNEQFF TGCAGTGCTCCCCTAGCGGGAGTCAATGAGCAGTTCTTC
TRBJ2-2 TRBD2 TRBV18 . CASSPLLAGNTGELFF TGTGCCAGCTCACCACTCTTAGCGGGGAACACCGGGGAGCTGTTTTTT
TRBJ2-5 . TRBV19 . CASSGRLFQETQYF TGTGCCAGTAGTGGCAGACTCTTCCAAGAGACCCAGTACTTC
TRBJ2-7 TRBD2 TRBV9 few CASSVGTSGTHEQYF TGTGCCAGCAGCGTAGGGACTAGCGGGACCCACGAGCAGTACTTC
TRBJ2-2 . TRBV4-2 few CASSPGGELFF TGTGCCAGCAGCCCCGGTGGGGAGCTGTTTTTT
TRBJ2-3 . TRBV20-1 . CSARDRGDTQYF TGCAGTGCTAGAGATCGGGGGGATACGCAGTATTTT
TRBJ2-3 . TRBV11-2 . CASSLDLQALSTDTQYF TGTGCCAGCAGCTTAGATCTACAGGCCCTTAGCACAGATACGCAGTATTTT
TRBJ1-1 . TRBV7-6 few CASSLLGLENTEAFF TGTGCCAGCAGCTTACTGGGTCTAGAGAACACTGAAGCTTTCTTT
TRBJ2-1 . TRBV6-2/TRBV6-3 . CASNPLLIGGVNEQFF TGTGCCAGCAACCCCCTACTGATCGGGGGAGTAAATGAGCAGTTCTTC
TRBJ2-7 TRBD1 TRBV29-1 few CSVGQGGYEQYF TGCAGCGTCGGACAGGGCGGCTACGAGCAGTACTTC
TRBJ2-1 TRBD2 TRBV27 . CASSPGTSGHNEQFF TGTGCCAGCAGTCCCGGGACTAGCGGGCACAATGAGCAGTTCTTC
TRBJ2-5 . TRBV5-1 . CASSLAPDWETQYF TGCGCCAGCAGCTTGGCCCCGGACTGGGAGACCCAGTACTTC
TRBJ2-7 TRBD1 TRBV5-1 . CASSPGTGAEQYF TGCGCCAGCAGCCCCGGGACAGGGGCCGAGCAGTACTTC
TRBJ2-2 . TRBV12-3/TRBV12-4 . CASSFLRERTGELFF TGTGCCAGCAGTTTCCTCCGGGAGCGGACCGGGGAGCTGTTTTTT
TRBJ2-6 . TRBV20-1 . CSARGDGSGANVLTF TGCAGTGCTAGGGGGGACGGCTCTGGGGCCAACGTCCTGACTTTC
TRBJ1-5 TRBD1 TRBV20-1 . CSARQGVNQPQHF TGCAGTGCTAGACAGGGGGTCAATCAGCCCCAGCATTTT
TRBJ2-1 . TRBV5-5 . CASSRDVGVSYNEQFF TGTGCCAGCAGCCGGGATGTGGGGGTGTCCTACAATGAGCAGTTCTTC
TRBJ2-3 . TRBV7-2 few CASSSYADTQYF TGTGCCAGCAGCTCTTATGCAGATACGCAGTATTTT
TRBJ2-7 . TRBV25-1 . CASSEFLGSEQYF TGTGCCAGCAGTGAATTCTTGGGTTCCGAGCAGTACTTC
TRBJ2-4 TRBD1 TRBV12-3/TRBV12-4 . CASSVPGTAKNSQYF TGTGCCAGCAGTGTTCCCGGGACAGCCAAAAACAGTCAGTACTTC
TRBJ2-1 TRBD2 TRBV5-1 many CASSTGTSGRSSYNEQFF TGCGCCAGCAGCACCGGGACTAGCGGTAGGAGCTCCTACAATGAGCAGTTCTTC
TRBJ1-1 . TRBV28 once CASSLWQNTEAFF TGTGCCAGCAGTTTATGGCAGAACACTGAAGCTTTCTTT
TRBJ2-1 TRBD2 TRBV5-1 . CASSPGTSWRISYNEQFF TGCGCCAGCAGCCCCGGGACTAGCTGGAGGATTTCCTACAATGAGCAGTTCTTC
TRBJ2-1 TRBD1 TRBV7-9 few CASSLDRVKSYNEQFF TGTGCCAGCAGCCTGGACAGGGTGAAGTCCTACAATGAGCAGTTCTTC
TRBJ2-1 . TRBV12-3/TRBV12-4 few CASSFGAVRGQFF TGTGCCAGCAGTTTCGGGGCGGTAAGAGGGCAGTTCTTC
TRBJ1-1 . TRBV12-3/TRBV12-4 . CASSLLGQFEAFF TGTGCCAGCAGTTTACTAGGACAATTTGAAGCTTTCTTT
TRBJ1-4 . TRBV7-8 . CASSPRDWFYNEKLFF TGTGCCAGCAGCCCCCGAGATTGGTTTTATAATGAAAAACTGTTTTTT
TRBJ2-1 . TRBV10-3 . CAISEQGYNEQFF TGTGCCATCAGCGAACAGGGTTACAATGAGCAGTTCTTC
TRBJ2-1 TRBD2 TRBV24-1 few CATSDPRGTSATDEQFF TGTGCCACCAGTGATCCTAGGGGGACTAGCGCGACCGATGAGCAGTTCTTC
TRBJ2-7 . TRBV5-1 . CASSIGRGLFNEQYF TGCGCCAGCAGCATCGGGAGGGGGCTATTTAACGAGCAGTACTTC
TRBJ2-7 . TRBV10-3 few CAISEGGSLSSYEQYF TGTGCCATCAGTGAAGGCGGCTCCTTAAGCTCCTACGAGCAGTACTTC
TRBJ1-1 . TRBV5-1 . CASGGLVGGAEAFF TGCGCCAGCGGGGGTTTGGTGGGAGGCGCTGAAGCTTTCTTT
TRBJ2-7 TRBD2 TRBV27 few CASTERRGAYEQYF TGTGCCAGCACCGAAAGGCGGGGGGCCTACGAGCAGTACTTC
TRBJ1-5 . TRBV20-1 . CSASLSRAQPQHF TGCAGTGCTAGCCTGTCCAGGGCTCAGCCCCAGCATTTT
TRBJ2-5 . TRBV7-2 once CASSLRASGTGETQYF TGTGCCAGCAGCTTAAGGGCTAGCGGGACAGGAGAGACCCAGTACTTC
TRBJ1-5 . TRBV28 . CASGVYGPHHF TGTGCCAGCGGTGTCTACGGGCCCCATCATTTT
TRBJ1-2 . TRBV20-1 . CSARGGGLSGYTF TGCAGTGCTAGGGGTGGGGGGCTCTCTGGCTACACCTTC
TRBJ2-1 TRBD2 TRBV14 few CASSQGGTSGRAAYNEQFF TGTGCCAGCAGCCAAGGGGGTACTAGCGGGAGGGCCGCCTACAATGAGCAGTTCTTC
TRBJ2-7 . TRBV7-2 . CASSVQGEQYF TGTGCCAGCAGCGTGCAGGGGGAGCAGTACTTC
TRBJ1-2 TRBD1 TRBV29-1 few CSVPGGARYGYTF TGCAGCGTGCCAGGGGGGGCCCGCTATGGCTACACCTTC
TRBJ2-1 . TRBV28 . CASRRDPSSYNEQFF TGTGCCAGCAGGCGGGACCCAAGCTCCTACAATGAGCAGTTCTTC
TRBJ2-3 . TRBV5-1 . CASAFSDTQYF TGCGCCAGCGCCTTTTCAGATACGCAGTATTTT
TRBJ2-2 TRBD2 TRBV7-9 . CASSSGTSGKLTGELFF TGTGCCAGCAGCTCCGGGACTAGCGGGAAGTTAACCGGGGAGCTGTTTTTT
TRBJ1-2 . TRBV5-1 . CASSFPGNGFAF TGCGCCAGCAGCTTCCCGGGCAATGGCTTTGCCTTC
TRBJ2-1 . TRBV11-1 many CASSSGRRYNEQFF TGTGCCAGCAGCTCCGGGAGACGCTACAATGAGCAGTTCTTC
TRBJ2-7 . TRBV5-1 . CASSFYGSSSYEQYF TGCGCCAGCAGCTTTTATGGCAGTTCCTCCTACGAGCAGTACTTC
TRBJ1-1 . TRBV29-1 few CSVRRLMNTEAFF TGCAGCGTAAGGCGACTTATGAACACTGAAGCTTTCTTT
TRBJ2-7 . TRBV20-1 few CSARPLTEQYF TGCAGTGCTAGACCCCTCACAGAGCAGTACTTC
TRBJ2-4 TRBD1 TRBV27 . CASSPGTVLSGNIQYF TGTGCCAGCAGTCCCGGGACAGTTCTGTCGGGAAACATTCAGTACTTC
TRBJ2-7 . TRBV2 few CASSDADGGEQYF TGTGCCAGCAGTGACGCTGACGGCGGGGAGCAGTACTTC
TRBJ2-2 . TRBV5-1 few CASSLRDANTGELFF TGCGCCAGCAGCCTCCGGGACGCGAACACCGGGGAGCTGTTTTTT